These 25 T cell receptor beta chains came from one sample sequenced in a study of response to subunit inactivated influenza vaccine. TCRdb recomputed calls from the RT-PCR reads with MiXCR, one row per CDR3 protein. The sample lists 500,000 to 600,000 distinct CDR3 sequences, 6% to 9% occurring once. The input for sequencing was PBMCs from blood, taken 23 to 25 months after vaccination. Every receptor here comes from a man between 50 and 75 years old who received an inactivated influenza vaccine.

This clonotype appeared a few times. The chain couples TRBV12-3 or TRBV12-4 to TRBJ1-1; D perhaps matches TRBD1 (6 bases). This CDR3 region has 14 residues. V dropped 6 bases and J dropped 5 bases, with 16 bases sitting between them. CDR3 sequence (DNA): TGTGCCAGCAGGACTGGGGGGGGGCGAACTGAAGCTTTCTTT. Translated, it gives CASRTGGGRTEAFF.

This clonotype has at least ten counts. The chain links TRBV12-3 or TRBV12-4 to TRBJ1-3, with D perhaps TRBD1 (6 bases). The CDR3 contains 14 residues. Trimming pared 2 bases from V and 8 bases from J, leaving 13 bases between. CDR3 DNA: TGTGCCAGCAGTTTAAGGGACAACGCGGACACCATATATTTT. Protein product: CASSLRDNADTIYF.

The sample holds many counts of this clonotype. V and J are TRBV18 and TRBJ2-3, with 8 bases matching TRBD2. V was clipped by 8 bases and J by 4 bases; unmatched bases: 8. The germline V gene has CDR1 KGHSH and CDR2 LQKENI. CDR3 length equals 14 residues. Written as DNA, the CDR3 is TGTGCCAGCAGCCCAGGACTAGCATCAGATACGCAGTATTTT. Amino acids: CASSPGLASDTQYF.

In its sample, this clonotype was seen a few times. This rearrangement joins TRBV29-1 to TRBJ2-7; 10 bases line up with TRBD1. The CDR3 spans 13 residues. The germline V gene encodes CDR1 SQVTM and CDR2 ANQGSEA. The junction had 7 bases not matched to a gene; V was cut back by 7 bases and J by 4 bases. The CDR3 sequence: CSAGDRGFYEQYF. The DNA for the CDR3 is TGCAGCGCCGGGGACAGGGGTTTTTACGAGCAGTACTTC.

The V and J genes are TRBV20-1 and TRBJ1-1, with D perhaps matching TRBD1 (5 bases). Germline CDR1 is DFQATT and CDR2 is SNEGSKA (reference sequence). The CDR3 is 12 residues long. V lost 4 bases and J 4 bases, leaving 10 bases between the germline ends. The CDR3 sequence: CSAMGVSTEAFF. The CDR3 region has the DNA TGCAGTGCTATGGGGGTAAGCACTGAAGCTTTCTTT.

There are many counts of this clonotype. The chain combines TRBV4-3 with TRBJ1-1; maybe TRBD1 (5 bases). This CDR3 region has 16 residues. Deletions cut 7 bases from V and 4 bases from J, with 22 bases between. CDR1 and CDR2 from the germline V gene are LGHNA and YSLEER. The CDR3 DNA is TGCGCCAGCACCACGCAACTCGGGGCAGTGGGCACTGAAGCTTTCTTT. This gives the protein CASTTQLGAVGTEAFF.

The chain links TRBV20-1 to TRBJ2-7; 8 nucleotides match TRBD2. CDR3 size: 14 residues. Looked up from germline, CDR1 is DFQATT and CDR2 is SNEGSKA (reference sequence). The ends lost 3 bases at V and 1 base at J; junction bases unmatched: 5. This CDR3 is CSARKRGSSYEQYF. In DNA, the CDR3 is TGCAGTGCTAGGAAGCGGGGGTCGTCCTACGAGCAGTACTTC.

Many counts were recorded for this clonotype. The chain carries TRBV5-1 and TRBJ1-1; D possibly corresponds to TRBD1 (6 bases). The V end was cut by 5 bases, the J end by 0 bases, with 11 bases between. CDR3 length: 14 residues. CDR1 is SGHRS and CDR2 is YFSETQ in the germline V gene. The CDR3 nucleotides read TGCGCCAGCAGTCAGGACAGCGTGAACACTGAAGCTTTCTTT. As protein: CASSQDSVNTEAFF.

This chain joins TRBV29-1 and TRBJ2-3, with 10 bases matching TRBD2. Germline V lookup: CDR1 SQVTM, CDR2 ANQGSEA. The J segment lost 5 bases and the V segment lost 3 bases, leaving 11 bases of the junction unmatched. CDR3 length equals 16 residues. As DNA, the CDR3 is TGCAGCGTTGACAATATGGCTAGCGGGAGAGTAGATACGCAGTATTTT. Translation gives CSVDNMASGRVDTQYF.

The CDR3 reads CSAPPSVGAGNYGYTF. CDR3 nucleotides: TGCAGTGCCCCTCCCTCGGTAGGGGCGGGGAACTATGGCTACACCTTC. The chain couples TRBV20-1 to TRBJ1-2, with TRBD1 as a possible D gene (5 bases). The CDR3 length is 16 residues. Germline-derived CDR1 and CDR2 are DFQATT and SNEGSKA (reference sequence). V lost 6 bases, J lost 2 bases, and 22 bases lay in between.

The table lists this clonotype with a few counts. The CDR3 bases are TGTGCCAGCAGTCGAGAGGGCGGCTACACCTTC. Amino acid sequence: CASSREGGYTF. This chain uses TRBV12-3 or TRBV12-4 with TRBJ1-2, with D unclear. The CDR3 length is 11 residues. V was trimmed by 5 bases and J by 8 bases, leaving 9 bases between them.

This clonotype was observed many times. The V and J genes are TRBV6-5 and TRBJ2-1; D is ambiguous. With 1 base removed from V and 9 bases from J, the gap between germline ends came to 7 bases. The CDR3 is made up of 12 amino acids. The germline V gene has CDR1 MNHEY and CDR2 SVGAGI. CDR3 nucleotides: TGTGCCAGCAGTTACTTTGGCAGTGAGCAGTTCTTC. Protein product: CASSYFGSEQFF.

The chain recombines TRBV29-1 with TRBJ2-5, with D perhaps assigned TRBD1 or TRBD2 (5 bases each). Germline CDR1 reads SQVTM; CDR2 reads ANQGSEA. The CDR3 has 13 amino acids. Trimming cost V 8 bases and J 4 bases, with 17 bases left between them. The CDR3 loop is CSTRDGYRETQYF. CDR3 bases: TGCAGCACTCGGGACGGTTATCGAGAGACCCAGTACTTC.

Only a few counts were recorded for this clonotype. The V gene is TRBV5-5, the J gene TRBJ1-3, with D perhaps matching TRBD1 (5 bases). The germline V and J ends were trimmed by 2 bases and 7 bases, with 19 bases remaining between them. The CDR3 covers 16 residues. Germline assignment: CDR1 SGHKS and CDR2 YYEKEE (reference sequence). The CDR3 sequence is CASSFRPRQSANTIYF. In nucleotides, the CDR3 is TGTGCCAGCAGCTTTCGACCTCGACAGAGTGCCAACACCATATATTTT.

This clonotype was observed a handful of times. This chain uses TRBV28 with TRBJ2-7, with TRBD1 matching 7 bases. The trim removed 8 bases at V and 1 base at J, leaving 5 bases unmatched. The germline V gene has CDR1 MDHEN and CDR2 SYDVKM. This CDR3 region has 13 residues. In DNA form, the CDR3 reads TGTGCCAGCGGTCCGGGACAGTCCTACGAGCAGTACTTC. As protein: CASGPGQSYEQYF.

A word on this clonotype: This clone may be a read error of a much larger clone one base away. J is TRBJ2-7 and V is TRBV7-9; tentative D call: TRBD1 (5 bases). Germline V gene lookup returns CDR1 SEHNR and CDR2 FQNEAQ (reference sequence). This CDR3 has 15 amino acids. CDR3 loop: CANSLAWGRDYEQYF. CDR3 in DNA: TGTGCCAACAGCTTGGCATGGGGCAGGGACTACGAGCAGTACTTC. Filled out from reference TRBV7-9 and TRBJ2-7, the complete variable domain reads DTGVSQNPRHKITKRGQNVTFRCDPISEHNRLYWYRQTLGQGPEFLTYFQNEAQLEKSRLLSDRFSAERPKGSFSTLEIQRTEQGDSAMYLCANSLAWGRDYEQYFGPGTRLTVT.

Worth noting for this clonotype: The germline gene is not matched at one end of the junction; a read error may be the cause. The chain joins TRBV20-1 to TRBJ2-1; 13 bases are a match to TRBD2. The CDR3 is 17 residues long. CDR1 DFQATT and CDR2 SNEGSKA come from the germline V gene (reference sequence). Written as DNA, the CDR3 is TGCTGTGCTAGAGCCATTCGACTAGCGGGAGGTTTGAATGAGCAGTTCTTC. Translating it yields CCARAIRLAGGLNEQFF.

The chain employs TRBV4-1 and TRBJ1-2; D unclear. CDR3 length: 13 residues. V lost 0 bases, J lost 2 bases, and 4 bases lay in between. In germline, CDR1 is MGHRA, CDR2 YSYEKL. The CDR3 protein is CASSQEVNYGYTF. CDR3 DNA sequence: TGCGCCAGCAGCCAAGAGGTCAACTATGGCTACACCTTC.

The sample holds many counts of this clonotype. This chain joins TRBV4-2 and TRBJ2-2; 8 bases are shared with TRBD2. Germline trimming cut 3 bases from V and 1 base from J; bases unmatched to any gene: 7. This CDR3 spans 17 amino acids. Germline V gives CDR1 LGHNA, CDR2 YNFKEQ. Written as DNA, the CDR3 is TGTGCCAGCAGCCAGAATGTCCTAGCGGGGAACACCGGGGAGCTGTTTTTT. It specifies CASSQNVLAGNTGELFF.

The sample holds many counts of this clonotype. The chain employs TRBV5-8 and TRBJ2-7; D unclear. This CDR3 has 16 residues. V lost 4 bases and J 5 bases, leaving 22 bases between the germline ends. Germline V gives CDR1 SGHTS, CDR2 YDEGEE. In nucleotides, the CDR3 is TGTGCCAGCAGCCCCCAAACCGCACTACTGTGGAACGAGCAGTACTTC. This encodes CASSPQTALLWNEQYF.

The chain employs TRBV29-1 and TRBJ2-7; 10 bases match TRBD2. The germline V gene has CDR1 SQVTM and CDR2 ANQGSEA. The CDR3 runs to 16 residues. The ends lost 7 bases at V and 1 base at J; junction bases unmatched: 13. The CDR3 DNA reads TGCAGCGCGACCGGGACTAGCGCGAGGCTATCCTACGAGCAGTACTTC. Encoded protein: CSATGTSARLSYEQYF.

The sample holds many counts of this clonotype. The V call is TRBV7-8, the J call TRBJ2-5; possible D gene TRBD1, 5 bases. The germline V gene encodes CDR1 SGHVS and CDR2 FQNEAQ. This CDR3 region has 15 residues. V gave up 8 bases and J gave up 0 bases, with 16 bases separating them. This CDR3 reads CASGQDRQNQETQYF. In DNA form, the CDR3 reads TGTGCCAGCGGCCAGGACCGACAGAACCAAGAGACCCAGTACTTC.

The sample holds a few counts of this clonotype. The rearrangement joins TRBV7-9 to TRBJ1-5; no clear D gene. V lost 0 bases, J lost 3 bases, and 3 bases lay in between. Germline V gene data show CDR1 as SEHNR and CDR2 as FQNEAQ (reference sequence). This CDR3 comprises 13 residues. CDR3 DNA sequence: TGTGCCAGCAGCTTAGCTATCAATCAGCCCCAGCATTTT. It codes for CASSLAINQPQHF.

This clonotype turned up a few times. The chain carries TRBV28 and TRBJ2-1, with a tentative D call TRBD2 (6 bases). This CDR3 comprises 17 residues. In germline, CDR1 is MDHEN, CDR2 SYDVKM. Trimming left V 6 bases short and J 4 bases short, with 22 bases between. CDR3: CASREVRGREAYNEQFF. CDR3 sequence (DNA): TGTGCCAGCAGAGAAGTTAGAGGGCGGGAAGCGTACAATGAGCAGTTCTTC.

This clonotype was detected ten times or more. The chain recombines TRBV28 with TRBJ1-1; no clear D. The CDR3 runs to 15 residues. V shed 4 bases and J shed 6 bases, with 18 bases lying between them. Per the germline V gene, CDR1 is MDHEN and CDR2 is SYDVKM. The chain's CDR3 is CASSSPQRGEAEAFF. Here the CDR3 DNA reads TGTGCCAGCAGTTCACCCCAGCGGGGTGAAGCTGAAGCTTTCTTT.